The 30 T cell receptor beta chains reported below all come from one sample, sequenced in a study of T cells during gluten challenge in celiac disease. Each cell's paired alpha and beta chains came from three nested multiplex PCRs covering all V genes. TCRdb called the single-cell sequencing reads again in MiXCR, with one record for every CDR3 protein. The sample records just over 250 distinct CDR3 sequences, roughly 43% being singletons. Lineage-negative, tetramer-binding CD3+ CD4+ cells lacking CD45RA and CD62L but expressing integrin beta7 were gated. The sample was gluten-specific CD4+ T cells sorted from blood using tetramers, taken at baseline or on day 6, 14 or 28 of gluten challenge (not recorded which). The origin of the receptors is a female donor with celiac disease.

In its sample, this clonotype was seen a few times. V is TRBV5-1 and J is TRBJ2-3, with TRBD2 matching 8 bases. The CDR3 sequence is 15 residues long. Germline V gene data show CDR1 as SGHRS and CDR2 as YFSETQ. J was trimmed by 4 bases and V by 1 base; bases with no gene match: 5. The CDR3: CASSLLTSGPDTQYF. The CDR3 nucleotides are TGCGCCAGCAGCTTGCTTACTAGCGGTCCAGATACGCAGTATTTT.

This clonotype is large in the sample. The V and J genes are TRBV5-6 and TRBJ2-3, with 8 bases fitting TRBD2. Trimming took 0 bases from V and 5 from J; bases not matched to a gene: 5. CDR3 length: 15 residues. Looked up from germline, CDR1 is SGHDT and CDR2 is YYEEEE. CDR3 amino acids: CASSLGGGLQDTQYF. The CDR3 coding sequence is TGTGCCAGCAGCTTGGGCGGGGGGCTTCAAGATACGCAGTATTTT.

The chain is built from TRBV5-6 and TRBJ1-2; 10 bases map to TRBD1. This CDR3 has 15 residues. The V gene's germline CDR1 is SGHDT and CDR2 YYEEEE. J was trimmed by 4 bases and V by 0 bases; bases with no gene match: 3. For the CDR3, the DNA is TGTGCCAGCAGCTTGGCCGGGACAGGGGTCTATGGCTACACCTTC. This encodes CASSLAGTGVYGYTF.

This clonotype is termed large. J is TRBJ2-5 and V is TRBV11-2; the D gene is possibly TRBD1 (5 bases). CDR3 length equals 13 residues. The V end lost 5 bases, the J end lost 1 base, and 8 bases lay between the germline ends. Germline loops: CDR1 SGHAT, CDR2 FQNNGV. Here the CDR3 DNA reads TGTGCCAGCAGCACGACAGCCCAAGAGACCCAGTACTTC. This translates into CASSTTAQETQYF.

The J gene is TRBJ1-2, the V gene TRBV5-4; D unresolved. The germline V gene has CDR1 SGHNT and CDR2 YYREEE (reference sequence). Trimming removed 0 bases from V and 6 bases from J, with 15 bases in between. CDR3 length: 15 amino acids. The CDR3: CASSLGGPGIDGYTF. The CDR3 DNA follows: TGTGCCAGCAGCTTGGGGGGTCCGGGGATTGATGGCTACACCTTC. Filled out from reference TRBV5-4 and TRBJ1-2, the complete variable domain reads ETGVTQSPTHLIKTRGQQVTLRCSSQSGHNTVSWYQQALGQGPQFIFQYYREEENGRGNFPPRFSGLQFPNYSSELNVNALELDDSALYLCASSLGGPGIDGYTFGSGTRLTVV.

By sample share, this clonotype is hyperexpanded. This rearrangement joins TRBV6-2 or TRBV6-3 to TRBJ2-1; 7 positions agree with TRBD2. Germline V CDR1 and CDR2: MNHEY, SVGEGT. J lost 13 bases, V lost 0 bases, and 6 bases had no gene match. The CDR3 has 13 amino acids. CDR3 loop: CASSYSHEGLQFF. As DNA, the CDR3 is TGTGCCAGCAGTTACTCCCATGAGGGACTACAGTTCTTC.

The V and J genes are TRBV30 and TRBJ2-2; D perhaps matches TRBD1 (6 bases). CDR3 size: 15 residues. Germline V gives CDR1 GTSNPN, CDR2 SVGIG (reference sequence). The V end lost 2 bases, the J end lost 3 bases, and 13 bases lay between the germline ends. The CDR3 here is CAWSPQGWDTGELFF. The CDR3 DNA sequence: TGTGCCTGGAGTCCACAGGGTTGGGACACCGGGGAGCTGTTTTTT.

The sample holds a few counts of this clonotype. The chain employs TRBV12-3 or TRBV12-4 and TRBJ1-1; D gene unclear. The V end was cut by 3 bases, the J end by 0 bases, with 11 bases between. CDR3 length: 15 residues. This chain's CDR3 is CASSLTALMNTEAFF. The CDR3 DNA follows: TGTGCCAGCAGTTTGACCGCTTTAATGAACACTGAAGCTTTCTTT.

V usage is TRBV29-1 and J usage is TRBJ1-1; 10 bases align to TRBD1. Losses at the gene ends were 6 bases for V and 3 bases for J; bases not matched to a gene: 1. The germline V gene encodes CDR1 SQVTM and CDR2 ANQGSEA. CDR3 size: 12 residues. CDR3 in DNA: TGCAGCGTGGGGACAGGGGACACTGAAGCTTTCTTT. Its protein product is CSVGTGDTEAFF.

This clonotype is hyperexpanded in the sample. The chain joins TRBV7-3 to TRBJ2-3, with 8 nucleotides matching TRBD2. V lost 0 bases to trimming and J lost 4 bases; unmatched junction nucleotides: 6. From germline, CDR1 is SGHTA and CDR2 FQGTGA. This CDR3 has 16 residues. Here the CDR3 reads CASSLTGLVRADTQYF. CDR3 DNA sequence: TGTGCCAGCAGCTTAACGGGACTAGTGAGGGCAGATACGCAGTATTTT. Based on the CDR3 plus reference TRBV7-3 and TRBJ2-3, the full variable domain is GAGVSQTPSNKVTEKGKYVELRCDPISGHTALYWYRQSLGQGPEFLIYFQGTGAADDSGLPNDRFFAVRPEGSVSTLKIQRTERGDSAVYLCASSLTGLVRADTQYFGPGTRLTVL.

This chain connects TRBV15 to TRBJ1-2; 10 nucleotides match TRBD1. The germline V gene encodes CDR1 LNHNV and CDR2 YYDKDF (reference sequence). The CDR3 has 15 amino acids. After removal of 2 bases from V and 6 bases from J, the junction contained 6 bases not matched to a gene. The chain's CDR3 is CATSRPGQGPNGYTF. The CDR3 bases are TGTGCCACCAGCAGACCGGGACAGGGGCCCAATGGCTACACCTTC.

This chain uses TRBV7-2 with TRBJ2-5; D is undetermined. Germline CDR1 is SGHTA and CDR2 is FQGNSA. The CDR3 consists of 13 residues. Between the trimmed V and J ends, which lost 1 base and 3 bases, there was a span of 6 bases. The CDR3 bases are TGTGCCAGCAGCTTAGTTGTCGAAGAGACCCAGTACTTC. It codes for CASSLVVEETQYF.

This clonotype was observed a handful of times. CDR3 sequence: CSARAVLDFSGANVLTF. The CDR3 bases are TGCAGTGCTAGAGCAGTTTTAGATTTCTCTGGGGCCAACGTCCTGACTTTC. V is TRBV20-1 and J is TRBJ2-6; D call uncertain. With 1 base removed from V and 0 bases from J, the gap between germline ends came to 13 bases. Germline CDR1 is DFQATT and CDR2 is SNEGSKA (reference sequence). The CDR3 is made up of 17 amino acids.

The rearrangement uses TRBV30 and TRBJ2-3; 10 bases map to TRBD2. The length of the CDR3 is 15 residues. With 1 base clipped from V and 4 bases from J, the junction kept 5 bases outside the gene matches. The germline V gene encodes CDR1 GTSNPN and CDR2 SVGIG (reference sequence). The CDR3 loop reads CAWSALAGGADTQYF. The CDR3 DNA reads as TGTGCCTGGAGTGCCTTAGCGGGGGGCGCAGATACGCAGTATTTT.

The chain recombines TRBV27 with TRBJ2-4; 9 nucleotides match TRBD2. Germline V gives CDR1 MNHEY, CDR2 SMNVEV (reference sequence). CDR3 length: 18 amino acids. V was pared by 5 bases and J by 0 bases, with 11 bases of the junction left unmatched. The CDR3 DNA follows: TGTGCCAGCAGTCCCGGGACTAGCAACCCACTAGCCAAAAACATTCAGTACTTC. Translating gives CASSPGTSNPLAKNIQYF.

The chain employs TRBV28 and TRBJ2-7; D is uncertain. Germline loops: CDR1 MDHEN, CDR2 SYDVKM. Trimming shortened V by 4 bases and J by 0 bases, and 7 bases separated the two germline ends. The CDR3 runs to 13 residues. The CDR3 nucleotides read TGTGCCAGCAGTTCCGGAAACTCCTACGAGCAGTACTTC. Translating gives CASSSGNSYEQYF.

This clonotype was counted only a few times. The J gene is TRBJ2-5, the V gene TRBV4-2, with 11 positions matching TRBD2. V shed 1 base and J 4 bases; nucleotides not matched to a gene: 5. Germline CDR1 reads LGHNA; CDR2 reads YNFKEQ. This CDR3 spans 16 amino acids. The CDR3 nucleotides read TGTGCCAGCAGCCAAGGTGTAGCGGGGGGGCTAGAGACCCAGTACTTC. This encodes CASSQGVAGGLETQYF.

The gene calls are TRBV28 and TRBJ2-1; possible D gene TRBD2, 7 bases. The CDR3 is made up of 17 amino acids. V lost 4 bases and J lost 13, with 29 bases in between. Per the germline V gene, CDR1 is MDHEN and CDR2 is SYDVKM. CDR3 sequence: CASSSPRGAGARDVQFF. In nucleotides, the CDR3 is TGTGCCAGCAGTTCCCCGAGGGGGGCGGGAGCTCGTGATGTTCAGTTCTTC.

This clonotype is termed hyperexpanded. The rearrangement joins TRBV7-2 to TRBJ2-2; D is perhaps TRBD1 (6 bases). Germline-derived CDR1 and CDR2 are SGHTA and FQGNSA. Trimming pared 2 bases from V and 5 bases from J, leaving 18 bases between. The CDR3 sequence is 17 residues long. The CDR3 DNA reads as TGTGCCAGCAGCTTATTCGGCAGACAGGACCCTACCGGGGAGCTGTTTTTT. It translates to CASSLFGRQDPTGELFF.

The chain couples TRBV5-3 to TRBJ1-2; 9 bases are shared with TRBD1. TRBV5-3 is flagged as an ORF with uncertain function. Trimming removed 8 bases from V and 2 bases from J; junction bases left unmatched: 13. The CDR3 is 16 residues long. CDR3 sequence: CASSSAGDRVNYGYTF. The DNA of the CDR3 is TGTGCCAGCAGCAGTGCTGGGGACAGGGTCAACTATGGCTACACCTTC.

By proportion, this clonotype is hyperexpanded. V and J are TRBV7-2 and TRBJ1-3; no firm D call. The V gene's germline CDR1 is SGHTA and CDR2 FQGNSA. This CDR3 has 17 amino acids. The germline V and J ends were trimmed by 1 base and 0 bases, with 13 bases remaining between them. The DNA of the CDR3 is TGTGCCAGCAGCTTAGTGCCAGGAACTATCTCTGGAAACACCATATATTTT. Amino acids: CASSLVPGTISGNTIYF.

The genes are TRBV10-1 and TRBJ1-3; possibly TRBD1 for D (6 bases). The germline V gene has CDR1 WNHNN and CDR2 SYGVQD (reference sequence). V lost 3 bases and J lost 0, with 9 bases in between. The CDR3 length is 15 residues. The CDR3 nucleotides read TGCGCCAGCAGTGACCAGGGGCTCTCTGGAAACACCATATATTTT. As protein: CASSDQGLSGNTIYF.

This clonotype was seen a single time. The chain couples TRBV12-3 or TRBV12-4 to TRBJ2-5, with 11 bases lining up with TRBD2. The junction had 4 bases not matched to a gene; V was cut back by 5 bases and J by 2 bases. This CDR3 contains 15 residues. This chain's CDR3 is CASSTRLAGQETQYF. CDR3 sequence (DNA): TGTGCCAGCAGTACCCGACTAGCGGGGCAAGAGACCCAGTACTTC.

By share, this clonotype counts as hyperexpanded. The chain employs TRBV29-1 and TRBJ2-5; perhaps TRBD1 as D (6 bases). The germline V gene has CDR1 SQVTM and CDR2 ANQGSEA. This CDR3 spans 12 amino acids. V lost 7 bases, J lost 5 bases, and 14 bases lay in between. CDR3 nucleotides: TGCAGCGCCGATACAGGGTCGGAGACCCAGTACTTC. It is translated as CSADTGSETQYF. Using reference TRBV29-1 and TRBJ2-5 for the parts outside the CDR3, the full variable domain is SAVISQKPSRDICQRGTSLTIQCQVDSQVTMMFWYRQQPGQSLTLIATANQGSEATYESGFVIDKFPISRPNLTFSTLTVSNMSPEDSSIYLCSADTGSETQYFGPGTRLLVL.

A few counts support this clonotype. V is TRBV2 and J is TRBJ2-1; 12 bases agree with TRBD2. The germline CDR1 and CDR2 sequences are SNHLY and FYNNEI. CDR3 length: 15 amino acids. Trimming took 8 bases from V and 7 from J; bases not matched to a gene: 9. CDR3 amino acids: CASGGLAGMWNEQFF. DNA for the CDR3: TGTGCCAGCGGTGGACTAGCGGGGATGTGGAATGAGCAGTTCTTC.

This clonotype was found a few times. The chain recombines TRBV19 with TRBJ2-7; D remains ambiguous. CDR3 length: 13 residues. Trimming took off 3 bases at V and 2 bases at J, with 8 bases between the two ends. The V gene's germline CDR1 is LNHDA and CDR2 SQIVND (reference sequence). This CDR3 reads CASSIGWTYEQYF. The DNA of the CDR3 is TGTGCCAGTAGTATTGGGTGGACCTACGAGCAGTACTTC.

This sequence joins TRBV28 and TRBJ1-2; possibly TRBD1 for D (5 bases). The CDR3 totals 14 residues. Trimming left V 2 bases short and J 6 bases short, with 13 bases between. Germline loops: CDR1 MDHEN, CDR2 SYDVKM. CDR3 sequence reads: CASSLLQGRHGYTF. The CDR3 DNA reads TGTGCCAGCAGTTTACTCCAGGGTAGACATGGCTACACCTTC.

The chain combines TRBV5-6 with TRBJ1-1, with D unclear. Trimming stripped 1 base from V and 3 bases from J, with 13 bases between. Germline V CDR1 and CDR2: SGHDT, YYEEEE. The CDR3 contains 15 residues. CDR3 DNA: TGTGCCAGCAGCTTGCTCCCCGTCGGGGACACTGAAGCTTTCTTT. Its protein is CASSLLPVGDTEAFF.

A remark on this clonotype: At one end the junction does not follow the germline gene, possibly because of a read error. The chain is built from TRBV5-1 and TRBJ2-2, with 8 bases aligning to TRBD1. There are 16 residues in the CDR3. Germline CDR1 reads SGHRS; CDR2 reads YFSETQ. CDR3 in DNA: TGTGCCAGCAGCCCGGGACAGGCCCTATACGCCGGGGAGCTGTTTTTT. Protein: CASSPGQALYAGELFF.

This clonotype is judged large (0.1 to 1%). The chain employs TRBV5-1 and TRBJ2-3; tentative D call: TRBD1 (6 bases). The germline CDR1 and CDR2 sequences are SGHRS and YFSETQ. V was pared by 2 bases and J by 0 bases, with 10 bases between. The CDR3 runs to 15 residues. Here the CDR3 reads CASSFGQTSTDTQYF. Written as DNA, the CDR3 is TGCGCCAGCAGCTTCGGACAGACAAGCACAGATACGCAGTATTTT.